The 27 T cell receptor beta chains listed next were all sequenced from one sample in a study of blood T cell repertoires in COVID-19. TCRdb keeps only in-frame clones here, not all; method: immunoSEQ multiplex PCR. The sample has some 340,000 clones, about four fifths seen once. The sequenced sample consisted of peripheral blood. Every receptor here comes from a man aged 30-40 years with active or convalescent COVID-19.

The genes are TRBV30 and TRBJ1-3; 7 bases are shared with TRBD1. J lost 3 bases, V lost 3 bases, and 2 bases had no gene match. Germline CDR1 GTSNPN, CDR2 SVGIG (reference sequence). This CDR3 spans 13 amino acids. The CDR3 coding sequence is TGTGCCTGGAGCACAGGGGTTGGAAACACCATATATTTT. It specifies CAWSTGVGNTIYF. Complete variable domain (other parts from reference TRBV30 and TRBJ1-3): SQTIHQWPATLVQPVGSPLSLECTVEGTSNPNLYWYRQAAGRGLQLLFYSVGIGQISSEVPQNLSASRPQDRQFILSSKKLLLSDSGFYLCAWSTGVGNTIYFGEGSWLTVV.

This chain uses TRBV11-2 with TRBJ2-7, with unresolved D. Germline-derived CDR1 and CDR2 are SGHAT and FQNNGV. Trimming cost V 3 bases and J 4 bases, with 4 bases left between them. The CDR3 runs 11 residues. CDR3 sequence: CASSLEYEQYF. CDR3 DNA: TGTGCCAGCAGCTTGGAGTACGAGCAGTACTTC.

The chain couples TRBV5-4 to TRBJ2-7; 9 nucleotides match TRBD2. Unmatched junction bases numbered 6, after V lost 2 bases and J lost 3 bases. Germline CDR1 reads SGHNT; CDR2 reads YYREEE (reference sequence). The CDR3 runs 15 residues. The CDR3 here is CASSLAGGLLYEQYF. CDR3 nucleotide sequence: TGTGCCAGCAGCTTAGCGGGGGGCCTGCTCTACGAGCAGTACTTC. The full variable domain, in which reference TRBV5-4 and TRBJ2-7 provide the parts outside the CDR3, is ETGVTQSPTHLIKTRGQQVTLRCSSQSGHNTVSWYQQALGQGPQFIFQYYREEENGRGNFPPRFSGLQFPNYSSELNVNALELDDSALYLCASSLAGGLLYEQYFGPGTRLTVT.

The CDR3: CASSPTGVQPQHF. The CDR3 coding sequence is TGTGCCAGCAGCCCTACAGGGGTTCAGCCCCAGCATTTT. The V gene is TRBV7-9, the J gene TRBJ1-5, with 7 bases lining up with TRBD1. Per germline, CDR1 SEHNR and CDR2 FQNEAQ (reference sequence). The V segment lost 5 bases and the J segment 6 bases; nucleotides outside the gene matches: 4. The CDR3 spans 13 residues.

The chain joins TRBV6-5 to TRBJ1-1; 7 bases are shared with TRBD1. V trimming: 6 bases; J trimming: 1 base; junction bases outside the gene matches: 5. CDR1 and CDR2 from the germline V gene are MNHEY and SVGAGI. The CDR3 runs to 14 residues. The CDR3 DNA reads TGTGCCAGCAGGAAGGGACAGCAGAACACTGAAGCTTTCTTT. Its protein product is CASRKGQQNTEAFF.

In this sample, this clone turned up once. J is TRBJ2-2 and V is TRBV4-1, with D perhaps matching TRBD2 (6 bases). Per the germline V gene, CDR1 is MGHRA and CDR2 is YSYEKL. V was clipped by 6 bases and J by 7 bases, with 21 bases between them. This CDR3 spans 16 amino acids. The CDR3 nucleotides are TGCGCCAGCAGGTCATATCGGGGGAGTAAGGTCGGGGAGCTGTTTTTT. Amino acid sequence: CASRSYRGSKVGELFF.

The genes are TRBV7-2 and TRBJ2-1, with TRBD2 identical over 14 bases. With 3 bases clipped from V and 6 bases from J, the junction kept 10 bases outside the gene matches. Germline V gives CDR1 SGHTA, CDR2 FQGNSA. This CDR3 is built from 18 residues. CDR3 in DNA: TGTGCCAGCAGCTTGGCAGGACTAGCGGGGGGAGGAGGCAATGAGCAGTTCTTC. Translated, it gives CASSLAGLAGGGGNEQFF.

This clone was seen more than once but under ten times. This chain connects TRBV7-9 to TRBJ1-2; D gene ambiguous. The CDR3 runs 11 residues. From germline, CDR1 is SEHNR and CDR2 FQNEAQ (reference sequence). V lost 6 bases, J lost 6 bases, and 8 bases lay in between. As DNA, the CDR3 is TGTGCCAGCAGTCAAACGGATGGCTACACCTTC. It specifies CASSQTDGYTF.

The genes are TRBV6-5 and TRBJ2-4; tentative D call: TRBD1 (5 bases). Germline V CDR1 and CDR2: MNHEY, SVGAGI. The V end lost 4 bases, the J end lost 3 bases, and 13 bases lay between the germline ends. The CDR3 totals 15 residues. The chain's CDR3 is CASSSLDRDKNIQYF. In DNA form, the CDR3 reads TGTGCCAGCAGTTCCCTCGACAGAGACAAAAACATTCAGTACTTC.

The chain has TRBV20-1 and TRBJ1-2; D is possibly TRBD1 (6 bases). This CDR3 has 11 amino acids. Per germline, CDR1 DFQATT and CDR2 SNEGSKA (reference sequence). Trimming removed 8 bases from V and 8 bases from J, with 15 bases in between. The CDR3 DNA is TGCAGTTCGACTCAGGGGTACGGCTACACCTTC. It is translated as CSSTQGYGYTF.

The chain joins TRBV30 to TRBJ1-6, with D hard to call. The CDR3 runs 13 residues. V dropped 1 base and J dropped 10 bases, with 11 bases sitting between them. Germline-derived CDR1 and CDR2 are GTSNPN and SVGIG (reference sequence). CDR3 region: CAWSDGRSSPLHF. The CDR3 DNA follows: TGTGCCTGGAGTGACGGGAGATCATCACCCCTCCACTTT.

This clone occurred once. V and J are TRBV11-3 and TRBJ2-1; 15 positions match TRBD2. This CDR3 spans 19 amino acids. With V trimmed by 1 base and J by 5 bases, 9 bases remained unmatched. Germline CDR1 is SGHNT and CDR2 is YENEEA. The CDR3 nucleotides read TGTGCCAGCAGCTTAGCTGGGACTAGCGGGGGGTTGACGAACAATGAGCAGTTCTTC. As protein: CASSLAGTSGGLTNNEQFF.

In DNA form, the CDR3 reads TGTGCCAGCAATCGGGCGGGGCGGGGGGGCTACACCTTC. This encodes CASNRAGRGGYTF. The chain links TRBV6-5 to TRBJ1-2; D is possibly TRBD1 (5 bases). Trimming removed 7 bases at V and 8 bases at J, with 17 bases between. Germline V gene lookup returns CDR1 MNHEY and CDR2 SVGAGI. The CDR3 spans 13 residues.

The CDR3: CVRSPVGGGPDTQYF. Written as DNA, the CDR3 is TGTGTCAGAAGCCCGGTGGGGGGGGGCCCAGATACGCAGTATTTT. The chain uses TRBV7-5 and TRBJ2-3; the D segment call TRBD2 is taken from the table without a DNA check. TRBV7-5 constitutes a pseudogene. The CDR3 consists of 15 residues.

This chain links TRBV2 with TRBJ1-2, with a weak D call TRBD1 (5 bases). This CDR3 contains 12 residues. CDR1 is SNHLY, CDR2 FYNNEI, per germline. V dropped 8 bases and J dropped 4 bases, with 11 bases sitting between them. The CDR3 bases are TGTGCCAGCTCGGAGGGGCCCTATGGCTACACCTTC. Encoded protein: CASSEGPYGYTF.

The gene calls are TRBV30 and TRBJ1-5; a weak D match, TRBD1 (5 bases). Germline CDR1 reads GTSNPN; CDR2 reads SVGIG (reference sequence). The CDR3 covers 12 residues. V was cut by 3 bases and J by 4 bases, with 7 bases left in between. The CDR3 nucleotides are TGTGCCTGGAGAAAGGGGAATCAGCCCCAGCATTTT. Translation gives CAWRKGNQPQHF.

The chain links TRBV7-2 to TRBJ2-3; weak D call: TRBD2 (6 bases). The CDR3 has 13 residues. V dropped 4 bases and J dropped 8 bases, with 13 bases sitting between them. Germline V gives CDR1 SGHTA, CDR2 FQGNSA. CDR3 DNA sequence: TGTGCCAGCAGCTGGGACTGGGATGCTACGCAGTATTTT. Amino acid sequence: CASSWDWDATQYF.

Written as DNA, the CDR3 is TGTGCCAGCAGCCAAGTCGCTAGCGGGAGAGTAGATACGCAGTATTTT. This sequence encodes CASSQVASGRVDTQYF. This chain joins TRBV14 and TRBJ2-3, with TRBD2 matching 10 bases. The trim removed 1 base at V and 5 bases at J, leaving 6 bases unmatched. The CDR3 length is 16 residues. Germline V CDR1 and CDR2: SGHDN, FVKESK.

This chain uses TRBV28 with TRBJ2-3; TRBD2 agrees at 8 bases. In germline, CDR1 is MDHEN, CDR2 SYDVKM. J lost 4 bases, V lost 4 bases, and 13 bases had no gene match. The CDR3 consists of 17 residues. The CDR3 sequence: CASSSYRAGGKADTQYF. The CDR3 bases are TGTGCCAGCAGTTCCTACCGTGCGGGGGGAAAGGCAGATACGCAGTATTTT.

This clone has more than one count but fewer than ten. The genes are TRBV7-9 and TRBJ1-5; possible D gene TRBD1, 5 bases. The CDR3 spans 14 residues. Germline CDR1 is SEHNR and CDR2 is FQNEAQ (reference sequence). Trimming took 3 bases from V and 2 from J, leaving 8 bases between them. The CDR3 reads CASSLEGGNQPQHF. The CDR3 DNA follows: TGTGCCAGCAGCTTGGAAGGGGGCAATCAGCCCCAGCATTTT.

This clone has only a few counts. The chain combines TRBV6-1 with TRBJ2-7; 12 bases align to TRBD2. This CDR3 spans 19 amino acids. CDR1 MNHNS and CDR2 SASEGT come from the germline V gene. Trimming cost V 2 bases and J 4 bases; bases outside gene matches: 15. The DNA for the CDR3 is TGTGCCAGCAGTGAAAGGGGTCTAGCGGGAGGGCCAGCCAGGTACGAGCAGTACTTC. It yields the protein CASSERGLAGGPARYEQYF.

The V call is TRBV5-4, the J call TRBJ1-6, with unresolved D. The CDR3 contains 15 residues. V lost 1 base and J 8 bases, leaving 13 bases between the germline ends. Germline assignment: CDR1 SGHNT and CDR2 YYREEE (reference sequence). As DNA, the CDR3 is TGTGCCAGCAGCTTGCGTCAGGCGGGATATTCACCCCTCCACTTT. Translated, it gives CASSLRQAGYSPLHF. The variable domain in full, completed from reference TRBV5-4 and TRBJ1-6, reads ETGVTQSPTHLIKTRGQQVTLRCSSQSGHNTVSWYQQALGQGPQFIFQYYREEENGRGNFPPRFSGLQFPNYSSELNVNALELDDSALYLCASSLRQAGYSPLHFGNGTRLTVT.

CDR3 DNA sequence: TGCAGCGTTGATAGGAGCGGGGGGAACACCGGGGAGCTGTTTTTT. Its translation: CSVDRSGGNTGELFF. The rearrangement joins TRBV29-1 to TRBJ2-2, with 8 bases fitting TRBD2. Germline CDR1 is SQVTM and CDR2 is ANQGSEA. After removal of 3 bases from V and 1 base from J, the junction contained 4 bases not matched to a gene. This CDR3 contains 15 residues.

This clone was observed a few times. V usage is TRBV7-2 and J usage is TRBJ2-1, with a possible D match to TRBD2 (5 bases). V gave up 4 bases and J gave up 5 bases, with 15 bases separating them. Germline V CDR1 and CDR2: SGHTA, FQGNSA. The CDR3 runs 15 residues. Here the CDR3 DNA reads TGTGCCAGCAGCTCCTCTTCCCTAGCCCACAATGAGCAGTTCTTC. This codes for CASSSSSLAHNEQFF.

The chain employs TRBV5-1 and TRBJ1-5; 7 positions agree with TRBD1. The CDR3 is made up of 14 amino acids. The V gene end was trimmed by 4 bases and the J gene end by 6 bases; junction bases not matched to a gene: 7. The germline V gene encodes CDR1 SGHRS and CDR2 YFSETQ. The CDR3: CASSPTGTPQPQHF. As DNA, the CDR3 is TGCGCCAGCAGCCCGACAGGGACTCCTCAGCCCCAGCATTTT.

This chain links TRBV7-2 with TRBJ1-1; D gene unclear. The V gene's germline CDR1 is SGHTA and CDR2 FQGNSA. The CDR3 covers 14 residues. V was cut by 0 bases and J by 4 bases, with 9 bases left in between. DNA for the CDR3: TGTGCCAGCAGCTTAGCCGAGGGAATCACTGAAGCTTTCTTT. Its protein is CASSLAEGITEAFF.

V is TRBV14 and J is TRBJ1-2, with D tentatively TRBD1 (6 bases). Germline loops: CDR1 SGHDN, CDR2 FVKESK. This CDR3 has 13 amino acids. V was clipped by 1 base and J by 5 bases, with 8 bases between them. The CDR3 here is CASSQAGVYGYTF. For the CDR3, the DNA is TGTGCCAGCAGCCAAGCAGGGGTATATGGCTACACCTTC.